The next 28 T cell receptor beta chains were all read from a single sample in a study of T cell repertoires in cytomegalovirus infection. In TCRdb, the reads were re-called with MiXCR into one record per CDR3 protein. This sample has some 240,000 distinct CDR3 sequences, with 15% to 20% found just once. The source material was CD8+ T cells from PBMCs. These receptor sequences come from a human donor in good health (CMV status not recorded). Some clones in this sample may be carry-over from other donors' samples.

In regard to this clonotype: This may stem from a read error, because a much larger clone lies one nucleotide away. This chain connects TRBV10-3 to TRBJ2-7; TRBD2 matches 13 bases. From germline, CDR1 is ENHRY and CDR2 SYGVKD. The CDR3 runs to 15 residues. Germline trimming cut 2 bases from V and 3 bases from J; bases unmatched to any gene: 1. DNA for the CDR3: TGTGCCATCAGTGAGGGACTAGCGGGGGACTACGAGCAGTACTTC. Its translation is CAISEGLAGDYEQYF.

This clonotype showed up just a few times. A read error is possible here, since a much larger clone lies one base away. V is TRBV7-9 and J is TRBJ2-7; TRBD1 agrees at 9 bases. With V trimmed by 4 bases and J by 6 bases, 1 base remained unmatched. The CDR3 extends over 12 amino acids. CDR1 is SEHNR and CDR2 is FQNEAQ in the germline V gene (reference sequence). The CDR3 nucleotides are TGTGCCAGCAGCTGGACAGGGGCCGAGCAGTACTTC. It encodes CASSWTGAEQYF.

This clonotype was picked up a small number of times. This rearrangement joins TRBV27 to TRBJ2-3; 10 nucleotides agree with TRBD1. CDR3 length: 17 amino acids. CDR1 MNHEY and CDR2 SMNVEV come from the germline V gene (reference sequence). V dropped 4 bases and J dropped 0; count of bases not matched to a gene: 7. This CDR3 is CASSYEGQGPSTDTQYF. The CDR3 DNA follows: TGTGCCAGCAGTTATGAGGGACAGGGGCCTAGCACAGATACGCAGTATTTT.

Many counts were recorded for this clonotype. The V call is TRBV10-2, the J call TRBJ1-1; the D is unclear. Germline V lookup: CDR1 WSHSY, CDR2 SAAADI. Between the trimmed V and J ends, which lost 2 bases and 1 base, there was a span of 8 bases. CDR3 size: 14 residues. CDR3 in DNA: TGCGCCAGCAGTGAGGAGGCCTGGAACACTGAAGCTTTCTTT. Its protein product is CASSEEAWNTEAFF.

Only a few counts were recorded for this clonotype. This sequence joins TRBV18 and TRBJ1-5, with TRBD1 matching over 7 bases. Germline trimming cut 3 bases from V and 2 bases from J; bases unmatched to any gene: 7. This CDR3 spans 16 amino acids. Germline V CDR1 and CDR2: KGHSH, LQKENI. The CDR3 reads CASSPTTGTGNQPQHF. The CDR3 DNA reads TGTGCCAGCTCACCGACTACCGGGACAGGCAATCAGCCCCAGCATTTT.

This clonotype was seen a few times. The chain carries TRBV20-1 and TRBJ2-6; D perhaps matches TRBD2 (5 bases). The germline V gene has CDR1 DFQATT and CDR2 SNEGSKA (reference sequence). V was clipped by 0 bases and J by 2 bases, with 8 bases between them. The CDR3 is made up of 15 amino acids. CDR3 sequence (DNA): TGCAGTGCTAGAGATCCGGGGACTGGGGCCAACGTCCTGACTTTC. It specifies CSARDPGTGANVLTF.

This clonotype has only a few counts. The chain is built from TRBV6-2 or TRBV6-3 and TRBJ2-1; D might be TRBD1 (6 bases). Germline CDR1 and CDR2: MNHEY and SVGEGT. The CDR3 covers 16 residues. The V end lost 0 bases, the J end lost 0 bases, and 9 bases lay between the germline ends. The CDR3 bases are TGTGCCAGCAGTTACTCTCAGGGGAGCTCCTACAATGAGCAGTTCTTC. Encoded protein: CASSYSQGSSYNEQFF.

This clonotype was counted a few times. The rearrangement links TRBV20-1 to TRBJ2-7, with D tentatively TRBD2 (7 bases). V dropped 3 bases and J dropped 2 bases, with 20 bases sitting between them. Germline loops: CDR1 DFQATT, CDR2 SNEGSKA (reference sequence). CDR3 length: 16 amino acids. CDR3 residues: CSARGGLTPDPYEQYF. For the CDR3, the DNA is TGCAGTGCTAGGGGGGGGCTGACACCCGACCCCTACGAGCAGTACTTC.

With regard to this clonotype: Since a much larger clone is just one base distant, this may be a read error. The CDR3, as DNA: TGTGCCAGCAGCTGGGGGCTCACAGATACGCAGTATTTT. Protein sequence: CASSWGLTDTQYF. This chain links TRBV5-4 with TRBJ2-3; D is perhaps TRBD1 (6 bases). The CDR3 length is 13 residues. Germline CDR1 is SGHNT and CDR2 is YYREEE (reference sequence). The ends were cut back, 3 bases at V and 2 bases at J, with 7 bases in the middle. Drawing the rest from reference TRBV5-4 and TRBJ2-3, the complete variable domain is ETGVTQSPTHLIKTRGQQVTLRCSSQSGHNTVSWYQQALGQGPQFIFQYYREEENGRGNFPPRFSGLQFPNYSSELNVNALELDDSALYLCASSWGLTDTQYFGPGTRLTVL.

This clonotype appeared many times. This sequence joins TRBV7-2 and TRBJ1-6, with 7 positions matching TRBD1. CDR3 length equals 15 residues. Trimming cost V 1 base and J 9 bases; bases outside gene matches: 6. Germline V gene lookup returns CDR1 SGHTA and CDR2 FQGNSA. CDR3 in amino acids: CASSLVTGAGSPLHF. The CDR3 nucleotides are TGTGCCAGCAGCTTAGTTACAGGGGCTGGTTCACCCCTCCACTTT.

This clonotype was recorded at least ten times. V is TRBV7-9 and J is TRBJ2-3, with TRBD1 matching over 9 bases. Germline lookup yields CDR1 SEHNR and CDR2 FQNEAQ (reference sequence). The length of the CDR3 is 17 residues. V dropped 4 bases and J dropped 4; count of bases not matched to a gene: 12. In nucleotides, the CDR3 is TGTGCCAGCAGCTGGGCAACAGGGGGCGGAAAGTCAGATACGCAGTATTTT. Its protein is CASSWATGGGKSDTQYF. Variable domain in full (rest from reference TRBV7-9 and TRBJ2-3): DTGVSQNPRHKITKRGQNVTFRCDPISEHNRLYWYRQTLGQGPEFLTYFQNEAQLEKSRLLSDRFSAERPKGSFSTLEIQRTEQGDSAMYLCASSWATGGGKSDTQYFGPGTRLTVL.

This clonotype has a handful of counts. The chain recombines TRBV29-1 with TRBJ2-1; 7 nucleotides line up with TRBD2. Germline V lookup: CDR1 SQVTM, CDR2 ANQGSEA. This CDR3 region has 16 residues. Trimming removed 0 bases from V and 3 bases from J; junction bases left unmatched: 8. CDR3 residues: CSVEDGEGTNYNEQFF. CDR3 in DNA: TGCAGCGTTGAAGATGGGGAGGGCACCAACTACAATGAGCAGTTCTTC.

In this sample, this clonotype turned up many times. The chain has TRBV7-2 and TRBJ2-7, with TRBD2 matching 9 bases. Looked up from germline, CDR1 is SGHTA and CDR2 is FQGNSA. Trimming at V came to 6 bases and at J to 2 bases, leaving 17 bases not matched to a gene. CDR3 length equals 18 residues. The CDR3 DNA follows: TGTGCCAGCAGGGATCTTAGCGGGGGCTCAAAATCCCCCTACGAGCAGTACTTC. Protein product: CASRDLSGGSKSPYEQYF.

This clonotype came up many times. This chain's CDR3 is CASTEGYDGEQFF. The CDR3 coding sequence is TGTGCCAGCACAGAGGGGTATGACGGTGAGCAGTTCTTC. The rearrangement links TRBV6-2 or TRBV6-3 to TRBJ2-1; possibly TRBD1 or TRBD2 for D (5 bases each). V lost 7 bases to trimming and J lost 9 bases, with 16 bases between them. The CDR3 contains 13 residues. Looked up from germline, CDR1 is MNHEY and CDR2 is SVGEGT.

This chain links TRBV28 with TRBJ2-7; D may be TRBD1 (6 bases). The CDR3 runs to 16 residues. V was cut by 2 bases and J by 2 bases, with 16 bases left in between. CDR1 is MDHEN and CDR2 is SYDVKM in the germline V gene. CDR3 region: CASSLRSQGSTYEQYF. The CDR3 DNA is TGTGCCAGCAGTTTAAGGTCACAGGGCTCTACCTACGAGCAGTACTTC.

This clonotype came up a few times. CDR3 protein: CASSLSGGAGDEQFF. The CDR3 DNA sequence: TGTGCCAGCAGTTTAAGCGGGGGGGCCGGGGATGAGCAGTTCTTC. V is TRBV6-2 or TRBV6-3 and J is TRBJ2-1, with 10 bases that match TRBD2. The CDR3 length is 15 residues. V lost 4 bases and J lost 8; bases outside the gene matches: 8. Germline CDR1 MNHEY, CDR2 SVGEGT.

The chain employs TRBV10-3 and TRBJ2-1, with TRBD2 as a possible D gene (5 bases). The germline V gene encodes CDR1 ENHRY and CDR2 SYGVKD. This CDR3 has 15 residues. V lost 4 bases and J lost 6, with 16 bases in between. CDR3 amino acids: CAISGGNLVVNEQFF. The CDR3 DNA reads TGTGCCATCAGTGGAGGGAACCTAGTGGTCAATGAGCAGTTCTTC.

This clonotype has more than one count but fewer than ten. This sequence joins TRBV4-2 and TRBJ2-1; 7 nucleotides agree with TRBD2. The trim removed 4 bases at V and 5 bases at J, leaving 2 bases unmatched. Germline V gene lookup returns CDR1 LGHNA and CDR2 YNFKEQ. This CDR3 region has 13 residues. CDR3 coding DNA: TGTGCCAGCAGCCGAGGGACTAACAATGAGCAGTTCTTC. It encodes CASSRGTNNEQFF.

This clonotype appeared a few times. One end of the junction fails to match germline, which may point to a read error. The chain has TRBV27 and TRBJ2-2; TRBD2 is a possible D gene (6 bases). CDR1 and CDR2 from the germline V gene are MNHEY and SMNVEV (reference sequence). CDR3 length equals 12 residues. CDR3 nucleotides: TGTGCCAGCAGTTTTGGGGCCAGCCGGGAGCTGTTT. It specifies CASSFGASRELF.

This clonotype was found many times. The rearrangement uses TRBV2 and TRBJ1-5, with D possibly matching TRBD1 (5 bases). V was trimmed by 3 bases and J by 2 bases, leaving 17 bases between them. The CDR3 is 17 amino acids. Germline CDR1 is SNHLY and CDR2 is FYNNEI. The CDR3 loop reads CASSDSRTGGGNQPQHF. The CDR3 DNA reads as TGTGCCAGCAGTGACTCTCGTACGGGGGGTGGCAATCAGCCCCAGCATTTT.

The chain's CDR3 is CASSGYSLNTGELFF. In DNA form, the CDR3 reads TGTGCCAGCAGCGGCTACAGTCTGAACACCGGGGAGCTGTTTTTT. The chain employs TRBV2 and TRBJ2-2; D is unresolved. V lost 6 bases and J lost 1, with 12 bases in between. Germline V gene lookup returns CDR1 SNHLY and CDR2 FYNNEI. The CDR3 has 15 residues.

In regard to this clonotype: This may arise from a read error, as a much more abundant clone is one base away. The chain recombines TRBV6-2 or TRBV6-3 with TRBJ2-7; D is possibly TRBD2 (6 bases). Deletions cut 2 bases from V and 2 bases from J, with 10 bases between. The germline CDR1 and CDR2 sequences are MNHEY and SVGEGT. This CDR3 is 14 amino acids long. CDR3 nucleotides: TGTGCCAGCAGTTACACGGGGGTAACCTACGAGCAGTACTTC. It codes for CASSYTGVTYEQYF.

In its sample, this clonotype was seen many times. The chain links TRBV7-2 to TRBJ2-7; TRBD1 might be the D (6 bases). The germline V and J ends were trimmed by 2 bases and 5 bases, with 10 bases remaining between them. Looked up from germline, CDR1 is SGHTA and CDR2 is FQGNSA. The CDR3 runs 13 residues. CDR3: CASSLRDIDEQYF. The CDR3, as DNA: TGTGCCAGCAGCTTAAGGGACATCGACGAGCAGTACTTC.

This clonotype was found many times. This chain joins TRBV12-3 or TRBV12-4 and TRBJ1-1, with D hard to call. V shed 6 bases and J shed 5 bases, with 13 bases lying between them. This CDR3 region has 13 residues. The CDR3 loop is CASSLGVDTEAFF. The CDR3 coding sequence is TGTGCCAGCAGCCTCGGGGTGGATACTGAAGCTTTCTTT.

This clonotype was seen at least ten times. The genes are TRBV7-2 and TRBJ1-1, with D tentatively TRBD1 (6 bases). This CDR3 spans 14 amino acids. Germline assignment: CDR1 SGHTA and CDR2 FQGNSA. Trimming removed 3 bases at V and 3 bases at J, with 11 bases between. The CDR3 reads CASSFRTGYTEAFF. The CDR3 DNA reads as TGTGCCAGCAGCTTCCGCACAGGGTACACTGAAGCTTTCTTT.

This clonotype was recorded many times. The V call is TRBV6-2 or TRBV6-3, the J call TRBJ2-7; the D is unclear. Trimming cost V 0 bases and J 6 bases, with 9 bases left between them. Germline loops: CDR1 MNHEY, CDR2 SVGEGT. The CDR3 consists of 13 residues. This CDR3 is CASSYSFSREQYF. The CDR3 DNA reads TGTGCCAGCAGTTACTCGTTTTCGCGCGAGCAGTACTTC.

The table lists this clonotype with a few counts. V gene TRBV6-1 combines with J gene TRBJ1-5; no firm D call. V lost 3 bases and J 7 bases, leaving 13 bases between the germline ends. This CDR3 has 14 residues. The germline CDR1 and CDR2 sequences are MNHNS and SASEGT. The CDR3, as DNA: TGTGCCAGCAGTGATCTAACCCCGAGGCAGCCCCAGCATTTT. Its protein product is CASSDLTPRQPQHF.

This clonotype was counted a few times. The chain uses TRBV4-1 and TRBJ1-5; perhaps TRBD1 as D (5 bases). The V gene's germline CDR1 is MGHRA and CDR2 YSYEKL. Trimming stripped 0 bases from V and 2 bases from J, with 11 bases between. The CDR3 loop spans 16 amino acids. CDR3: CASSQERDLGNQPQHF. DNA of the CDR3: TGCGCCAGCAGCCAAGAAAGGGACTTAGGCAATCAGCCCCAGCATTTT.